The 18 T cell receptor beta chains reported below all come from one sample, sequenced in a study of blood T cell repertoires in COVID-19 (dated by TCRdb to about 2020). Libraries came from the immunoSEQ multiplex PCR assay. TCRdb mirrors the immuneACCESS table, restricted to in-frame sequences. Some clones are absent from its copies; in checked studies, under half trace to an unresolved V gene, and the reason for the others is unknown. For this sample there are about 38,000 clones; around four fifths appear just once. The leading ten clones occupy roughly 5.2% of the sample. Input material: peripheral blood. The origin of the receptors is a man aged 45 to 65 with active COVID-19.

The J gene is TRBJ2-7, the V gene TRBV18; TRBD1 aligns across 8 bases. The CDR3 totals 15 residues. V trimming: 1 base; J trimming: 6 bases; junction bases outside the gene matches: 8. The germline gives CDR1 KGHSH, CDR2 LQKENI. The CDR3 here is CASSPRTGIISEQYF. DNA for the CDR3: TGTGCCAGCTCACCACGGACAGGGATAATTTCCGAGCAGTACTTC.

The chain links TRBV9 to TRBJ2-1; 12 bases agree with TRBD2. The CDR3 is 17 residues long. Per germline, CDR1 SGDLS and CDR2 YYNGEE. With V trimmed by 3 bases and J by 5 bases, 9 bases remained unmatched. The CDR3 nucleotides read TGTGCCAGCAGCGGGACGACTAGCGGGGGCCCAAACAATGAGCAGTTCTTC. It yields the protein CASSGTTSGGPNNEQFF.

The chain uses TRBV25-1 and TRBJ2-7; 7 bases match TRBD1. The V and J ends lost 7 bases and 3 bases, in that order; junction bases with no gene match: 12. CDR1 is MGHDK, CDR2 SYGVNS, per germline. The CDR3 is made up of 15 amino acids. The CDR3 region has the DNA TGTGCCAGCACTCCCCGGGACAGTCCTTACTACGAGCAGTACTTC. This translates into CASTPRDSPYYEQYF.

The V gene is TRBV6-5, the J gene TRBJ2-1, with TRBD1 matching 8 bases. CDR3 length: 15 amino acids. The J segment lost 8 bases and the V segment lost 0 bases, leaving 6 bases of the junction unmatched. CDR1 MNHEY and CDR2 SVGAGI come from the germline V gene. CDR3 DNA sequence: TGTGCCAGCAGTTACTCGCCGACAGGGGCCTATGAGCAGTTCTTC. Translating gives CASSYSPTGAYEQFF.

The CDR3 here is CASSPGGATDTQYF. The DNA of the CDR3 is TGTGCCAGCAGCCCCGGGGGGGCGACAGATACGCAGTATTTT. The chain recombines TRBV7-2 with TRBJ2-3, with 8 bases fitting TRBD2. The CDR3 runs to 14 residues. Germline V gives CDR1 SGHTA, CDR2 FQGNSA. J was trimmed by 3 bases and V by 5 bases; bases with no gene match: 4.

The V and J genes are TRBV6-5 and TRBJ1-6; 8 bases fit TRBD1. V shed 0 bases, J shed 8 bases, and the junction held 6 bases outside the gene matches. Germline V gene sequence: CDR1 MNHEY, CDR2 SVGAGI. The CDR3 runs to 16 residues. The DNA for the CDR3 is TGTGCCAGCAGTTACTCGAAGGACAGGGCTTATTCACCCCTCCACTTT. This translates into CASSYSKDRAYSPLHF.

CDR3 residues: CASWSTSTDTQYF. CDR3 DNA: TGTGCCAGCTGGAGCACATCCACAGATACGCAGTATTTT. The chain couples TRBV12-3 or TRBV12-4 to TRBJ2-3; D gene unclear. V gave up 8 bases and J gave up 2 bases, with 11 bases separating them. The CDR3 extends over 13 amino acids.

The chain has TRBV7-8 and TRBJ2-2; TRBD2 is a possible D gene (7 bases). The CDR3 is made up of 16 amino acids. Germline CDR1 is SGHVS and CDR2 is FQNEAQ. The V and J ends lost 5 bases and 7 bases respectively, with 20 bases between them. The DNA for the CDR3 is TGTGCCAGCAGCCGAGAAAACCGGGGGGCTAACGGGGAGCTGTTTTTT. Translation gives CASSRENRGANGELFF.

The V gene is TRBV10-3, the J gene TRBJ1-1; TRBD1 matches 7 bases. The CDR3 consists of 13 residues. Trimming removed 6 bases from V and 6 bases from J; junction bases left unmatched: 7. Germline lookup yields CDR1 ENHRY and CDR2 SYGVKD. CDR3 bases: TGTGCCATCAGAGACAGGGCTGTGGCTGAAGCTTTCTTT. The encoded protein is CAIRDRAVAEAFF.

In its sample, this clone is medium-sized (0.01 to 0.1%). The chain joins TRBV6-5 to TRBJ1-2; 7 bases are a match to TRBD1. Per germline, CDR1 MNHEY and CDR2 SVGAGI. The CDR3 spans 13 residues. V lost 2 bases and J lost 8; bases outside the gene matches: 5. CDR3 sequence (DNA): TGTGCCAGCAGTTACGAGGGGGCTAGGGGCTACACCTTC. It encodes CASSYEGARGYTF.

This chain links TRBV6-1 with TRBJ2-7, with D possibly matching TRBD1 (6 bases). The CDR3 has 14 amino acids. CDR1 and CDR2 (germline): MNHNS, SASEGT. Trimming took off 3 bases at V and 2 bases at J, with 11 bases between the two ends. The CDR3 region has the DNA TGTGCCAGCAGTGATCCCAGGGGTCCCTACGAGCAGTACTTC. It translates to CASSDPRGPYEQYF.

This clone was picked up a small number of times. The chain couples TRBV10-2 to TRBJ2-1; 9 nucleotides match TRBD2. With 6 bases clipped from V and 7 bases from J, the junction kept 10 bases outside the gene matches. CDR3 length: 15 residues. Germline V gives CDR1 WSHSY, CDR2 SAAADI. This CDR3 is CASSPGTSRWNEQFF. Here the CDR3 DNA reads TGCGCCAGCAGCCCCGGGACTAGCCGCTGGAATGAGCAGTTCTTC.

The chain is built from TRBV6-4 and TRBJ2-1, with D tentatively TRBD1 (5 bases). Germline V lookup: CDR1 MRHNA, CDR2 SNTAGT. The length of the CDR3 is 13 residues. The V and J ends lost 6 bases and 6 bases respectively, with 12 bases between them. This chain's CDR3 is CASSDKTANEQFF. In DNA, the CDR3 is TGTGCCAGCAGCGATAAGACAGCCAATGAGCAGTTCTTC.

This chain uses TRBV6-5 with TRBJ1-1; 8 positions agree with TRBD1. CDR3 size: 15 residues. Germline CDR1 and CDR2: MNHEY and SVGAGI. J gave up 5 bases and V 0 bases, and 5 bases lay outside the gene matches. The CDR3 region is CASSYSRTGKTEAFF. CDR3 DNA: TGTGCCAGCAGTTACTCGAGGACAGGGAAAACTGAAGCTTTCTTT.

The chain uses TRBV2 and TRBJ2-7, with D unclear. Between the trimmed V and J ends, which lost 2 bases and 4 bases, there was a span of 9 bases. CDR1 SNHLY and CDR2 FYNNEI come from the germline V gene. This CDR3 has 13 residues. The DNA for the CDR3 is TGTGCCAGCAGTGAAAATAACGGTTACGAGCAGTACTTC. It codes for CASSENNGYEQYF.

In DNA, the CDR3 is TGTGCCAGCAGTTATCCCTCCGCGGGGGCCTACGAGCAGTACTTC. Its translation: CASSYPSAGAYEQYF. The rearrangement joins TRBV6-5 to TRBJ2-7; the match to TRBD2 covers 7 bases. This CDR3 spans 15 amino acids. With 3 bases clipped from V and 2 bases from J, the junction kept 7 bases outside the gene matches. CDR1 is MNHEY, CDR2 SVGAGI, per germline.

The V call is TRBV6-5, the J call TRBJ2-7, with D tentatively TRBD2 (5 bases). Deletions cut 5 bases from V and 3 bases from J, with 14 bases between. The CDR3 covers 14 residues. Germline V gene data show CDR1 as MNHEY and CDR2 as SVGAGI. The CDR3 bases are TGTGCCAGCAGTCGGACTGGCACTAACTACGAGCAGTACTTC. Encoded protein: CASSRTGTNYEQYF.

J is TRBJ1-5 and V is TRBV23-1, with D unclear. TRBV23-1 falls under the ORF class, with uncertain function. CDR3 length: 15 amino acids. V shed 4 bases and J shed 1 base, with 11 bases lying between them. DNA for the CDR3: TGCGCCAGCAGTCGTGGCAGTGAAAGCAATCAGCCCCAGCATTTT. Its translation is CASSRGSESNQPQHF.